This TCR beta chain was obtained from a study of cytomegalovirus exposure and HLA in healthy donors. The study's findings and limits: Researchers counted over 150 TCR beta chains as cytomegalovirus-associated. Productive status was seen about 90% or about 30% of the time for most TCR beta V segments in an earlier analysis. Sequencing probably produced one cluster of sequence variants that were highly shared.

Notes on this clone: Its antigen remains unknown.

All donors participated as healthy donors of bone marrow. With 60 Vbeta and 13 Jbeta primers, the PCR was carried out. The method was immunoSEQ multiplex PCR; TCRdb's version includes in-frame clones alone and lacks a portion of them. There are 100,000 to 150,000 clones in the sample; over 75% occur only once, and 1.5% to 2% lies in the top ten. This sequence was found in a man between 35 and 55 years old in good health and CMV-seronegative. Sequencing was carried out using PBMCs.

CDR3 bases: TGTGCCACCAGCAGAGACAGGGGTCGGTATGGCTACACCTTC. It codes for CATSRDRGRYGYTF. The chain uses TRBV15 and TRBJ1-2; D perhaps matches TRBD1 (6 bases). This CDR3 contains 14 residues. Germline CDR1 reads LNHNV; CDR2 reads YYDKDF (reference sequence). The ends were cut back, 0 bases at V and 5 bases at J, with 10 bases in the middle.